This T cell receptor (beta chain) comes out of a study of T cell changes during pregnancy in multiple sclerosis (dated by TCRdb to about 2019). Study-wide context: In women with multiple sclerosis, the researchers looked at how the T cell repertoire shifted as pregnancy progressed.

Libraries were prepared through the immunoSEQ multiplex PCR assay. Held by TCRdb, this immuneACCESS table contains in-frame sequences only and omits some clones. Under half of the omission traces to an unresolved V gene where checked; the cause of the rest is unknown. The sample table holds 57,000 or so clones, of which 88% were seen once. The top ten hold approximately 1.7% of the sample. The CDR3 goes from the cysteine to the phenylalanine over 16 residues. CDR3 DNA only is kept here, 48 bases in frame from base 1. V and J are truncated by 4 bases and 0 bases respectively, leaving an intervening sequence of 14 bases. As encoded in the germline V gene, CDR1 is SGHRS while CDR2 is YFSETQ. As concerns this clone: The antigen it recognizes is unknown. Base-call qualities are not available, and no considerably larger clone is one nucleotide away.

Sequenced material: peripheral blood, taken in the first trimester of pregnancy. The clonotype comes from a female donor with multiple sclerosis, enrolled in a pregnancy study. The chain uses TRBV5-1 and TRBJ2-1; the D segment could be TRBD2, given 5 matching bases. This receptor has the CDR3 CASSLSTRSSYNEQFF. The base sequence is TGCGCCAGCAGCCTGTCAACTAGGAGCTCCTACAATGAGCAGTTCTTC.